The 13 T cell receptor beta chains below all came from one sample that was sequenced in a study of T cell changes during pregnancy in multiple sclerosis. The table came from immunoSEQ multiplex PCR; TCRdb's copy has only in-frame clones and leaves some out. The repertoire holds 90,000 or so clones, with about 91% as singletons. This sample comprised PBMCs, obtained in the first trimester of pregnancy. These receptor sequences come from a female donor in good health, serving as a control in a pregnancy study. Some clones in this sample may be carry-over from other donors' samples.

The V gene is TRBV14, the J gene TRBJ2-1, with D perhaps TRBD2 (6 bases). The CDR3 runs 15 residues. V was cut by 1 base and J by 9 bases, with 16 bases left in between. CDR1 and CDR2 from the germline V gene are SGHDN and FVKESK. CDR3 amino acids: CASSQAWRDRREQFF. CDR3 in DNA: TGTGCCAGCAGCCAAGCGTGGCGGGATAGGCGTGAGCAGTTCTTC.

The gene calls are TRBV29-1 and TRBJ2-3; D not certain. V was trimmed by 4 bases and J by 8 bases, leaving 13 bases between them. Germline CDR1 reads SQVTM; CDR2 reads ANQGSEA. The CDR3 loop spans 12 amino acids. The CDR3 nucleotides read TGCAGCGTTGTCTCCCACGAGGTTACGCAGTATTTT. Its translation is CSVVSHEVTQYF.

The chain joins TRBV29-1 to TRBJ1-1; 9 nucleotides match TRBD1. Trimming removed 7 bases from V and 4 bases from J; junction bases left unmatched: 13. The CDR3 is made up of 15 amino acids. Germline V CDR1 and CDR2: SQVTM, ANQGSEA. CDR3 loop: CSARDRDMGGTEAFF. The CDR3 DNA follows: TGCAGCGCCCGGGACAGGGATATGGGGGGCACTGAAGCTTTCTTT. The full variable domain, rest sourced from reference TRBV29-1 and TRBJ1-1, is SAVISQKPSRDICQRGTSLTIQCQVDSQVTMMFWYRQQPGQSLTLIATANQGSEATYESGFVIDKFPISRPNLTFSTLTVSNMSPEDSSIYLCSARDRDMGGTEAFFGQGTRLTVV.

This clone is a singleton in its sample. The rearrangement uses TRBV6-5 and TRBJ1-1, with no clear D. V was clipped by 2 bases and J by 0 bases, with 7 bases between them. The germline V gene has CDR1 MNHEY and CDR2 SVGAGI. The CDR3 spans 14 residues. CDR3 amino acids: CASSYREMNTEAFF. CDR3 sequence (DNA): TGTGCCAGCAGTTACCGGGAAATGAACACTGAAGCTTTCTTT.

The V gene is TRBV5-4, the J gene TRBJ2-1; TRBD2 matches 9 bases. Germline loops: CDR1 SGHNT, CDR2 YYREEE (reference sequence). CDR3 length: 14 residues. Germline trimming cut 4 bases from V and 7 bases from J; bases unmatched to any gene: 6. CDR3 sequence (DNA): TGTGCCAGCAGCCCTGGCGGGAGGGGGAATGAGCAGTTCTTC. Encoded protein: CASSPGGRGNEQFF.

For the CDR3, the DNA is TGTGCCAGCAGTCGCGGTGGCGGGAGGGAACGGAATGAGCAGTTCTTC. Protein: CASSRGGGRERNEQFF. The chain uses TRBV28 and TRBJ2-1; the match to TRBD2 covers 9 bases. Trimming cost V 5 bases and J 7 bases; bases outside gene matches: 12. CDR3 length equals 16 residues. From germline, CDR1 is MDHEN and CDR2 SYDVKM.

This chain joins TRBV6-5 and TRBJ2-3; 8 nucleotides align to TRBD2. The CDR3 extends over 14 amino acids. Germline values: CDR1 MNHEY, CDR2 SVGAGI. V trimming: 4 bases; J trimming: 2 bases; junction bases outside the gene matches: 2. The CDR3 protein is CASSLAGLTDTQYF. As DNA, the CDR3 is TGTGCCAGCAGTTTAGCGGGGCTCACAGATACGCAGTATTTT.

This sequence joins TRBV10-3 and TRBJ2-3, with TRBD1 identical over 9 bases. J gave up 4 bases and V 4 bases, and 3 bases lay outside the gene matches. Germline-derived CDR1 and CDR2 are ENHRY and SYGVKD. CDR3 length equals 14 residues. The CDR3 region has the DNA TGTGCCATCAGTGCCGGACAGGGGCCAGATACGCAGTATTTT. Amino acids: CAISAGQGPDTQYF.

CDR3 sequence reads: CSVTGTSGTVYRNEQFF. CDR3 bases: TGCAGCGTAACCGGGACTAGCGGGACCGTGTATCGCAATGAGCAGTTCTTC. The chain employs TRBV29-1 and TRBJ2-1; 13 nucleotides align to TRBD2. This CDR3 has 17 amino acids. Germline CDR1 and CDR2: SQVTM and ANQGSEA. The J segment lost 6 bases and the V segment lost 6 bases, leaving 14 bases of the junction unmatched.

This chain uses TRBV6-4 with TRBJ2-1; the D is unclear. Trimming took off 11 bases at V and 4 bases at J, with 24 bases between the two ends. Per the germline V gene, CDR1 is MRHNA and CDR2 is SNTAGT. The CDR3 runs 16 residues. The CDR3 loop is CAAQVWSDLTYNEQFF. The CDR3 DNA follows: TGTGCCGCCCAAGTTTGGAGCGATTTAACGTACAATGAGCAGTTCTTC.

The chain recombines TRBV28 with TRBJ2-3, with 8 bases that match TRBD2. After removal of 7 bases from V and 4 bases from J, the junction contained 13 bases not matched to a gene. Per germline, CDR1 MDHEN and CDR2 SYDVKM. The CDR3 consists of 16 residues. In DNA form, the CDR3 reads TGTGCCAGCATACCTCACCGAGCGGGAGCCCCAGATACGCAGTATTTT. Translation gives CASIPHRAGAPDTQYF.

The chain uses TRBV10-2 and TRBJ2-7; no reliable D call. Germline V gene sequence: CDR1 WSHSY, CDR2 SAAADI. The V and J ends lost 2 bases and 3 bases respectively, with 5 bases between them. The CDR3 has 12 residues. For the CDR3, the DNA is TGCGCCAGCAGTGAGGACAACTACGAGCAGTACTTC. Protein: CASSEDNYEQYF.

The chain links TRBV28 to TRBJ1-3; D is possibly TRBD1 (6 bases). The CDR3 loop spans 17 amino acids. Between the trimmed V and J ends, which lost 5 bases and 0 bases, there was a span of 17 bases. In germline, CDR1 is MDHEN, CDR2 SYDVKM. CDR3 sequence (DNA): TGTGCCAGCAGTCCCCCGGGACAAAAAATCTCTGGAAACACCATATATTTT. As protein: CASSPPGQKISGNTIYF. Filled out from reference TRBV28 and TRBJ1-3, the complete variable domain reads DVKVTQSSRYLVKRTGEKVFLECVQDMDHENMFWYRQDPGLGLRLIYFSYDVKMKEKGDIPEGYSVSREKKERFSLILESASTNQTSMYLCASSPPGQKISGNTIYFGEGSWLTVV.